This is a list of T cell receptor beta chains from one sample in a study of beta chain features in type 1 diabetes. TCRdb keeps only in-frame clones here, not all; method: immunoSEQ multiplex PCR. The table shows some 370,000 clones, with 9.6% occurring only once. Material for sequencing was central memory CD4+ T cells from blood. These receptors originate from a man aged 25-40 years with type 1 diabetes. Both conserved end residues are part of each CDR3. Fields, in order: V gene, D gene, clone size, J gene, CDR3 protein, CDR3 DNA. The D gene is left open where the match is weak. Only some rows state a clone size, as once, few, many or a class for expanded clones.

v_call: TRBV5-4
d_call: NA
clone_size: NA
j_call: TRBJ2-4
cdr3_aa: CASSQDGQGNIQYF
cdr3_nt: TGCGCCAGCAGCCAAGACGGGCAGGGAAACATTCAGTACTTC

v_call: TRBV4-3
d_call: TRBD2
clone_size: NA
j_call: TRBJ2-2
cdr3_aa: CASSQEGGKAGELFF
cdr3_nt: TGCGCCAGCAGCCAAGAGGGAGGGAAGGCCGGGGAGCTGTTTTTT

v_call: TRBV18
d_call: NA
clone_size: few
j_call: TRBJ2-1
cdr3_aa: CASSPPSSEQFF
cdr3_nt: TGTGCCAGCTCACCACCAAGTAGTGAGCAGTTCTTC

v_call: TRBV5-1
d_call: NA
clone_size: many
j_call: TRBJ2-6
cdr3_aa: CASSLGDSGANVLTF
cdr3_nt: TGCGCCAGCAGCTTGGGAGATTCTGGGGCCAACGTCCTGACTTTC

v_call: TRBV18
d_call: TRBD1
clone_size: few
j_call: TRBJ1-1
cdr3_aa: CASSRDRGEGEAFF
cdr3_nt: TGTGCCAGCTCCAGGGACAGGGGCGAGGGTGAAGCTTTCTTT

v_call: TRBV7-8
d_call: NA
clone_size: NA
j_call: TRBJ1-2
cdr3_aa: CASSLVVGQGVRYGYTF
cdr3_nt: TGTGCCAGCAGCTTAGTTGTTGGGCAGGGCGTTCGCTATGGCTACACCTTC

v_call: TRBV28
d_call: NA
clone_size: NA
j_call: TRBJ2-7
cdr3_aa: CASSLRGSTSYEQYF
cdr3_nt: TGTGCCAGCAGTTTGAGGGGTTCAACCTCCTACGAGCAGTACTTC

v_call: TRBV7-2
d_call: NA
clone_size: few
j_call: TRBJ2-7
cdr3_aa: CASSLERESRLTF
cdr3_nt: TGTGCCAGCAGCTTAGAACGAGAGAGCCGATTGACTTTC

v_call: TRBV18
d_call: NA
clone_size: few
j_call: TRBJ1-3
cdr3_aa: CASSPQDSSGNTIYF
cdr3_nt: TGTGCCAGCTCACCACAGGACAGCTCTGGAAACACCATATATTTT

v_call: TRBV11-2
d_call: NA
clone_size: few
j_call: TRBJ2-1
cdr3_aa: CASSATDGSSYNEQFF
cdr3_nt: TGTGCCAGCAGCGCAACCGACGGTAGCTCCTACAATGAGCAGTTCTTC

v_call: TRBV18
d_call: TRBD2
clone_size: NA
j_call: TRBJ2-7
cdr3_aa: CASSPGSGDEQYF
cdr3_nt: TGTGCCAGCTCACCAGGGAGCGGGGATGAGCAGTACTTC

v_call: TRBV11-2
d_call: NA
clone_size: NA
j_call: TRBJ1-5
cdr3_aa: CASSQDIYSNQPQHF
cdr3_nt: TGTGCCAGCAGCCAAGACATCTATAGCAATCAGCCCCAGCATTTT

v_call: TRBV7-2
d_call: NA
clone_size: NA
j_call: TRBJ2-1
cdr3_aa: CASSLDRTNEQFF
cdr3_nt: TGTGCCAGCAGCTTAGACAGGACCAATGAGCAGTTCTTC

v_call: TRBV6-5
d_call: TRBD2
clone_size: few
j_call: TRBJ2-7
cdr3_aa: CASSGLAGGFHEQYF
cdr3_nt: TGTGCCAGCAGTGGACTAGCGGGAGGGTTCCACGAGCAGTACTTC

v_call: TRBV10-3
d_call: NA
clone_size: NA
j_call: TRBJ2-1
cdr3_aa: CAINKQGSDNEQFF
cdr3_nt: TGTGCCATCAACAAACAAGGGAGTGACAATGAGCAGTTCTTC

v_call: TRBV27
d_call: NA
clone_size: few
j_call: TRBJ1-4
cdr3_aa: CASSPARLLNEKLFF
cdr3_nt: TGTGCCAGCAGTCCCGCGCGGCTTCTTAATGAAAAACTGTTTTTT

v_call: TRBV5-1
d_call: TRBD1
clone_size: many
j_call: TRBJ1-5
cdr3_aa: CASSPETGGEQPQHF
cdr3_nt: TGCGCCAGCAGCCCGGAAACAGGGGGCGAGCAGCCCCAGCATTTT

v_call: TRBV7-2
d_call: NA
clone_size: few
j_call: TRBJ2-3
cdr3_aa: CASSQGRADTQYF
cdr3_nt: TGTGCCAGCAGCCAAGGGCGGGCAGATACGCAGTATTTT

v_call: TRBV10-3
d_call: TRBD1
clone_size: many
j_call: TRBJ2-7
cdr3_aa: CAISEPSQGVYEQYF
cdr3_nt: TGTGCCATCAGTGAGCCCAGCCAGGGGGTCTACGAGCAGTACTTC

v_call: TRBV5-6
d_call: NA
clone_size: NA
j_call: TRBJ1-1
cdr3_aa: CASSLVAGHGTEAFF
cdr3_nt: TGTGCCAGCAGCTTGGTAGCGGGACATGGCACTGAAGCTTTCTTT

v_call: TRBV28
d_call: TRBD1
clone_size: NA
j_call: TRBJ1-6
cdr3_aa: CASSRHGTGYSPLHF
cdr3_nt: TGTGCCAGCAGTAGACACGGGACAGGTTACTCACCCCTCCACTTT

v_call: TRBV7-2
d_call: NA
clone_size: NA
j_call: TRBJ1-5
cdr3_aa: CASSLDGGEYSNQPQHF
cdr3_nt: TGTGCCAGCAGCTTAGACGGCGGCGAGTATAGCAATCAGCCCCAGCATTTT

v_call: TRBV28
d_call: NA
clone_size: NA
j_call: TRBJ1-1
cdr3_aa: CASNPLKDTEAFF
cdr3_nt: TGTGCCTCTAACCCTCTAAAAGACACTGAAGCTTTCTTT

v_call: TRBV7-6
d_call: TRBD2
clone_size: NA
j_call: TRBJ2-1
cdr3_aa: CASSLAPGLAGGGEQFF
cdr3_nt: TGTGCCAGCAGCTTAGCGCCCGGACTAGCGGGAGGAGGTGAGCAGTTCTTC

v_call: TRBV10-1
d_call: NA
clone_size: NA
j_call: TRBJ2-1
cdr3_aa: CASSESAYNEQFF
cdr3_nt: TGCGCCAGCAGTGAGTCGGCATACAATGAGCAGTTCTTC

v_call: TRBV7-3
d_call: TRBD1
clone_size: NA
j_call: TRBJ2-5
cdr3_aa: CASSSTGYGETQYF
cdr3_nt: TGTGCCAGCAGCTCGACAGGGTACGGGGAGACCCAGTACTTC

v_call: TRBV7-2
d_call: NA
clone_size: NA
j_call: TRBJ2-5
cdr3_aa: CASSQVDRQETQYF
cdr3_nt: TGTGCCAGCAGCCAAGTAGACAGGCAAGAGACCCAGTACTTC

v_call: TRBV7-2
d_call: TRBD1
clone_size: many
j_call: TRBJ1-1
cdr3_aa: CASSSLDRVIEAFF
cdr3_nt: TGTGCCAGCAGCTCGCTCGACAGGGTGATAGAGGCTTTCTTT

v_call: TRBV5-5
d_call: NA
clone_size: NA
j_call: TRBJ2-3
cdr3_aa: CASSSYASTDTQYF
cdr3_nt: TGTGCCAGCAGCTCATACGCCAGCACAGATACGCAGTATTTT

v_call: TRBV19
d_call: NA
clone_size: few
j_call: TRBJ1-1
cdr3_aa: CASSIDGPGSTEAFF
cdr3_nt: TGTGCCAGTAGTATAGACGGGCCTGGGAGCACTGAAGCTTTCTTT

v_call: TRBV7-2
d_call: TRBD1
clone_size: NA
j_call: TRBJ1-1
cdr3_aa: CASSPRTGLNTEAFF
cdr3_nt: TGTGCCAGCAGCCCCCGGACAGGATTGAACACTGAAGCTTTCTTT

v_call: TRBV19
d_call: NA
clone_size: NA
j_call: TRBJ1-1
cdr3_aa: CASSTGQNTEAFF
cdr3_nt: TGTGCCAGTAGTACGGGACAGAACACTGAAGCTTTCTTT

v_call: TRBV5-4
d_call: TRBD1
clone_size: NA
j_call: TRBJ2-7
cdr3_aa: CASSLEGQGLYEQYF
cdr3_nt: TGTGCCAGCAGCTTGGAGGGACAGGGATTGTACGAGCAGTACTTC

v_call: TRBV7-2
d_call: NA
clone_size: NA
j_call: TRBJ1-1
cdr3_aa: CASSLEAFEGEAFF
cdr3_nt: TGTGCCAGCAGCTTAGAGGCCTTTGAGGGTGAAGCTTTCTTT

v_call: TRBV7-2
d_call: NA
clone_size: few
j_call: TRBJ1-4
cdr3_aa: CASSYNRGGEKLFF
cdr3_nt: TGTGCCAGCAGCTATAATAGGGGAGGAGAAAAACTGTTTTTT

v_call: TRBV6-6
d_call: TRBD1
clone_size: NA
j_call: TRBJ2-3
cdr3_aa: CASSYRQGGTDTQYF
cdr3_nt: TGTGCCAGCAGTTACCGACAGGGCGGCACAGATACGCAGTATTTT